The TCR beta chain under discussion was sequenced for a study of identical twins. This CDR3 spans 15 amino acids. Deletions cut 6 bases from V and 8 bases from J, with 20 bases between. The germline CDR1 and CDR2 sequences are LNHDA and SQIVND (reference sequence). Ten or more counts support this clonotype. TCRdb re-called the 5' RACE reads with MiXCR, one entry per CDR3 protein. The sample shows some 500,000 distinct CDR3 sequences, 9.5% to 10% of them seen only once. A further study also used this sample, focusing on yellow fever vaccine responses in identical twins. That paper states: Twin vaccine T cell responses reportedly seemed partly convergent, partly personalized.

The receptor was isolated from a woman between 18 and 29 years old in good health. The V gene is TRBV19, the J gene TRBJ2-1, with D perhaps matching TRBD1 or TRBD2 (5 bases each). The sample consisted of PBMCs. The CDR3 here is CASRGGVGDVDEQFF. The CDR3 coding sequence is TGTGCCAGTAGGGGTGGCGTAGGGGACGTCGATGAGCAGTTCTTC.